This is a list of T cell receptor beta chains from one sample in a study of blood T cell repertoires in COVID-19. Method: immunoSEQ multiplex PCR; TCRdb's copy keeps in-frame clones and lacks some. The sample has just over 650,000 clones; about 90% are singletons. Material for sequencing was peripheral blood. The source is a woman between 18 and 30 years old with acute or convalescent COVID-19. Each CDR3 is given with its conserved first and last residue. A D gene is named only where the DNA matches it firmly. Clone size is given for some rows only: seen once, a few or many times, or a class if the clone is expanded.

j_gene	d_gene	v_gene	abundance	CDR3nt	CDR3aa
TRBJ2-3	.	TRBV5-1	.	TGCGCCAGCAGCACGGACGGGACAACTAGCACAGATACGCAGTATTTT	CASSTDGTTSTDTQYF
TRBJ1-3	TRBD1	TRBV6-5	.	TGTGCCAGCAGTAAACAGGGGTTGGGAAACACCATATATTTT	CASSKQGLGNTIYF
TRBJ1-2	TRBD1	TRBV5-6	.	TGTGCCAGCAGCTATCCACAGGGGACTGGCTACACCTTC	CASSYPQGTGYTF
TRBJ2-7	.	TRBV6-2/TRBV6-3	.	TGTGCCAGCAGTTCCCCCTCCGCGGGCTCCTCCTACGAGCAGTACTTC	CASSSPSAGSSYEQYF
TRBJ1-1	.	TRBV20-1	.	TGCAGTGCTAGTCAGGCAGGGATAGATGAAGCTTTCTTT	CSASQAGIDEAFF
TRBJ1-2	.	TRBV5-4	.	TGTGCCAGCAGCTTGGATTCCGTCTATGGCTACACCTTC	CASSLDSVYGYTF
TRBJ2-7	TRBD2	TRBV14	.	TGTGCCAGCAGCCAAGGGCTAGCGGGGACCTTCTACGAGCAGTACTTC	CASSQGLAGTFYEQYF
TRBJ1-1	.	TRBV20-1	.	TGCAGTGCTAGTCCAGGCCGCCCCGGGACCTCCAACCGGGGGACTGAAGCTTTCTTT	CSASPGRPGTSNRGTEAFF
TRBJ1-4	.	TRBV2	.	TGTGCCAGCAGCGCGGCCCGGGGGACTAATGAAAAACTGTTTTTT	CASSAARGTNEKLFF
TRBJ1-6	.	TRBV24-1	.	TGTGCCACCAGCCGATCGGGGGATAATTCACCCCTCCACTTT	CATSRSGDNSPLHF
TRBJ2-7	TRBD2	TRBV5-6	.	TGTGCCAGCAGCTTAGGGGCAACTAGCGGGGGGCAGTACTTC	CASSLGATSGGQYF
TRBJ2-7	TRBD2	TRBV27	.	TGTGCCAGCGGGGGGGCCTACGAGCAGTACTTC	CASGGAYEQYF
TRBJ1-2	.	TRBV18	.	TGTGCCAGCTCACCACCGAGCCGGGGAAACTATGGCTACACCTTC	CASSPPSRGNYGYTF
TRBJ2-2	TRBD1	TRBV7-9	.	TGTGCCAGCAGCTTAGATCAGGGGGCGAAGCTCCGGGAGCTGTTTTTT	CASSLDQGAKLRELFF
TRBJ1-4	.	TRBV6-5	.	TGTGCCAGCTCCTCAGACGGGGTGGCTAATGAAAAACTGTTTTTT	CASSSDGVANEKLFF
TRBJ1-1	.	TRBV24-1	once	TGTGCCACCAGTGCCGGCGGGGTAGGGGCTTTCTTT	CATSAGGVGAFF
TRBJ1-2	TRBD1	TRBV6-5	few	TGTGCCAGCAGTTACGGGGACGGGACAGATGGCTACACCTTC	CASSYGDGTDGYTF
TRBJ1-5	.	TRBV27	.	TGTGCCAGCAGTTACGGGGAAGAGGGTCAGCCCCAGCATTTT	CASSYGEEGQPQHF
TRBJ2-5	TRBD2	TRBV3-1/TRBV3-2	.	TGTGCCAGCAGCCTGGGACTAGCAGTAGAGACCCAGTACTTC	CASSLGLAVETQYF
TRBJ1-1	.	TRBV3-1/TRBV3-2	.	TGTGCCAGCAGCCAAGGGGAGCCCGCAGAGGTCCCTGAAGCTTTCTTT	CASSQGEPAEVPEAFF